A single T cell receptor beta chain is shown here with its context. The antigen is undetermined. Germline CDR1 is DFQATT and CDR2 is SNEGSKA (reference sequence). The CDR3 covers 15 residues. With 3 bases removed from V and 3 bases from J, the gap between germline ends came to 18 bases. The data are from a study of T cells after yellow fever vaccination. General study results and limits: Though it reached lower strength, the secondary response hit its peak faster, day 5 versus 15. Post-booster reappearance was seen for most primary-vaccination clones (roughly 97% CD4, 88% CD8).

TCRdb reprocessed the 5' RACE reads via MiXCR and lists one record per CDR3 protein. The data hold under 300,000 distinct CDR3 sequences, with more than 6.5% observed a single time. This receptor was identified in a man between 25 and 39 years old who received the YFV17D yellow fever vaccine. This chain links TRBV20-1 with TRBJ2-7; a possible D gene is TRBD2 (6 bases). Here the sequenced sample was CD4+ T cells sorted from PBMCs, taken on the day of the yellow fever booster vaccination. CDR3 sequence reads: CSASQGLQRDYEQYF. The DNA for the CDR3 is TGCAGTGCTAGCCAGGGACTTCAGAGGGACTACGAGCAGTACTTC.